This TCR beta chain was observed in a study of T cell responses to AZD1222 COVID-19 vaccine. As for the study in general: Second-dose timings of about 4 or about 12 weeks were pooled.

The V gene's germline CDR1 is MNHEY and CDR2 SVGEGT. Trimming removed 0 bases from V and 1 base from J, with 6 bases in between. This CDR3 is built from 14 residues. Using immunoSEQ multiplex PCR, the repertoire was profiled, and TCRdb retains in-frame clones only, with some absent. The top ten clones hold roughly 0.9% of a sample with 150,000 to 200,000 clones, just under 95% of them seen once. Study results and limitations: A rise in Spike-specific TCR breadth and depth followed two AZD1222 doses.

For this clone: The target antigen is unknown.

The material sequenced was peripheral blood, taken on day 0 of AZD1222 vaccination. J is TRBJ1-2 and V is TRBV6-2 or TRBV6-3; D is uncertain. The clonotype comes from an adult in good health. The CDR3 coding sequence is TGTGCCAGCAGTTACTCTAATATTAACTATGGCTACACCTTC. The encoded protein is CASSYSNINYGYTF.